Here is one T cell receptor beta chain with its context. This entry comes from a study of blood T cell repertoires in COVID-19. Study at large: Whether acute or convalescent, the COVID-19 samples came from the United States, Italy and Spain.

Original analysis: Estimated nucleated cell counts came from reference gene primer amplification. Assay: immunoSEQ multiplex PCR; the TCRdb copy retains only in-frame clones and omits some. V, J and clone size are those of that table, while D and trimming were read from the DNA. The data hold 250,000 to 300,000 clones, with about four fifths observed a single time. The V gene end was trimmed by 6 bases and the J gene end by 5 bases; junction bases not matched to a gene: 13. CDR1 is SNHLY, CDR2 FYNNEI, per germline. This CDR3 contains 18 residues. Sequenced: peripheral blood. This chain connects TRBV2 to TRBJ2-5, with 15 bases fitting TRBD2. This receptor was taken from a woman aged 60 to 75 with active or convalescent COVID-19. The chain's CDR3 is CASSYPWTSGGARETQYF. For the CDR3, the DNA is TGTGCCAGCAGCTATCCCTGGACTAGCGGGGGGGCGAGGGAGACCCAGTACTTC.